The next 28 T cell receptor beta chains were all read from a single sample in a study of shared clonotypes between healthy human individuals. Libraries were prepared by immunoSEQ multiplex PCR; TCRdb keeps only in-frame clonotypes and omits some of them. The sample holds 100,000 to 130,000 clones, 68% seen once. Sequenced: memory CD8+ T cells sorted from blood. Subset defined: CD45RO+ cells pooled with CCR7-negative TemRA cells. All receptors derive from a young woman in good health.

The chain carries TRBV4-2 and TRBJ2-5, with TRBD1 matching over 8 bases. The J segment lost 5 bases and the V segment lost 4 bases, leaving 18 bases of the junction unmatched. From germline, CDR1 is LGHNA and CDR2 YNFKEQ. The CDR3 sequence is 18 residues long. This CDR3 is CASSRSGPGGIRGETQYF. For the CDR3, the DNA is TGTGCCAGCAGCCGCTCGGGGCCAGGGGGCATCCGGGGGGAGACCCAGTACTTC.

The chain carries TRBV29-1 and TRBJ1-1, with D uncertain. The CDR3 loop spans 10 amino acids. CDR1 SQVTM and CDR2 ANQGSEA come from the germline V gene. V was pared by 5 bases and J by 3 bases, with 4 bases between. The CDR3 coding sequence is TGCAGCGTTATTCACACTGAAGCTTTCTTT. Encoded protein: CSVIHTEAFF. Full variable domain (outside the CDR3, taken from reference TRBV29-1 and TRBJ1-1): SAVISQKPSRDICQRGTSLTIQCQVDSQVTMMFWYRQQPGQSLTLIATANQGSEATYESGFVIDKFPISRPNLTFSTLTVSNMSPEDSSIYLCSVIHTEAFFGQGTRLTVV.

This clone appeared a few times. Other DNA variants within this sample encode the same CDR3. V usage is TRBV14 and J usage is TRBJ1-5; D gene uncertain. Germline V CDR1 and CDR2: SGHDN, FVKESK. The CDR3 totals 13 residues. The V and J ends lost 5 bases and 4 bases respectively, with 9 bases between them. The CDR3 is CASSLTRNQPQHF. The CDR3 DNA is TGTGCCAGCAGCTTAACAAGGAATCAGCCCCAGCATTTT.

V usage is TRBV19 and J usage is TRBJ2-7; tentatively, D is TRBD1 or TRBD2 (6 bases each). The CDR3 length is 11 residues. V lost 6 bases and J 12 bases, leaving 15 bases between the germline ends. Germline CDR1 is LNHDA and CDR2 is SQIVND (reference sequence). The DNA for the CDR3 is TGTGCCAGTAGGGTCGGGGGCAGGTGGTACTTC. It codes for CASRVGGRWYF.

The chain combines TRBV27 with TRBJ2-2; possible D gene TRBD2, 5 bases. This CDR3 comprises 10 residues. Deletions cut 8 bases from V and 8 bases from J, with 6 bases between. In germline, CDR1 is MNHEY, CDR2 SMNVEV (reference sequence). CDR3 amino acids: CASGRGELFF. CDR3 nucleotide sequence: TGTGCCAGCGGGAGAGGGGAGCTGTTTTTT.

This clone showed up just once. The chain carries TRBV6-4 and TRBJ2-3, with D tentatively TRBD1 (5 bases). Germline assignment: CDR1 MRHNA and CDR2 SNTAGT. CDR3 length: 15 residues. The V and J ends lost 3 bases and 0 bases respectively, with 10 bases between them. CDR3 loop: CASSEGPSSTDTQYF. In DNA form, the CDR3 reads TGTGCCAGCAGTGAGGGGCCTTCTAGCACAGATACGCAGTATTTT.

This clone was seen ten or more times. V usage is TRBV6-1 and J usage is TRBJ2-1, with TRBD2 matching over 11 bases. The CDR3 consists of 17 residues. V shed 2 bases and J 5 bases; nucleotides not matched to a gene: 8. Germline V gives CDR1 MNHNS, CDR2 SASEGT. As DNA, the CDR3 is TGTGCCAGCAGTGAACTCAATGCGGGACTAGCGGACAATGAGCAGTTCTTC. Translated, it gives CASSELNAGLADNEQFF.

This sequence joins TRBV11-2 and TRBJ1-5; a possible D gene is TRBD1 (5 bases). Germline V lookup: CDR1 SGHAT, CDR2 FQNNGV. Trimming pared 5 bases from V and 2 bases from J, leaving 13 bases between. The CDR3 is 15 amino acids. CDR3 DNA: TGTGCCAGCAGCGTACACCCGGGGGGCAATCAGCCCCAGCATTTT. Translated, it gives CASSVHPGGNQPQHF.

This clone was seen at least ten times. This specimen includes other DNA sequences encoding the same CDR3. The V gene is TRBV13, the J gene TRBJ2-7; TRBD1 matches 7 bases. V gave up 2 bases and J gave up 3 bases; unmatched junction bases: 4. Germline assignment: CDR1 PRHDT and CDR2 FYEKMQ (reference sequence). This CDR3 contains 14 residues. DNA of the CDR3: TGTGCCAGCAGCTTATCGGGACAGTTCTACGAGCAGTACTTC. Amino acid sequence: CASSLSGQFYEQYF.

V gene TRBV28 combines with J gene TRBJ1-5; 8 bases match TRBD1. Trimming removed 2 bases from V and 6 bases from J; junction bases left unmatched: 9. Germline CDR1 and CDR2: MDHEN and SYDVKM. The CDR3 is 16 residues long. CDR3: CASSLKFGQGIQPQHF. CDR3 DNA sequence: TGTGCCAGCAGTTTAAAGTTTGGACAGGGTATTCAGCCCCAGCATTTT.

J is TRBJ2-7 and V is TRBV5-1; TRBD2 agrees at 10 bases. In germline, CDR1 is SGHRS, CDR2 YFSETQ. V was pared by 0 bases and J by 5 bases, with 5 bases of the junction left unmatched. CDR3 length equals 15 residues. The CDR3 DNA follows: TGCGCCAGCAGCTTGGGACCAAGCGGGAGGGACGAGCAGTACTTC. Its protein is CASSLGPSGRDEQYF.

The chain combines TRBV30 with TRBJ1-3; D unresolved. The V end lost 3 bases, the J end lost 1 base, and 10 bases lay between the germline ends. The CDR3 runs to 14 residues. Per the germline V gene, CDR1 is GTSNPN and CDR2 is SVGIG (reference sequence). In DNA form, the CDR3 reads TGTGCCTGGAGCTCAGGCTATTCTGGAAACACCATATATTTT. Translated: CAWSSGYSGNTIYF.

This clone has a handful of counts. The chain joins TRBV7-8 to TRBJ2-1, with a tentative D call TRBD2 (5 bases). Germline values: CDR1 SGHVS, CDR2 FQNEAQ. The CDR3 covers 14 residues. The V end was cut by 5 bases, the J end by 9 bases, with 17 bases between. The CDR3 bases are TGTGCCAGCAGCCCAACCCCTTCGGGAAGTGAGCAGTTCTTC. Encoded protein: CASSPTPSGSEQFF.

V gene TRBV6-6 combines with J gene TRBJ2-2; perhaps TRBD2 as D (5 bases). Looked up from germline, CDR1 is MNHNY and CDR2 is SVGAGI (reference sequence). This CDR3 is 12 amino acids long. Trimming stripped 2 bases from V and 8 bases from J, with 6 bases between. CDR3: CASSYEGGELFF. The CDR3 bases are TGTGCCAGCAGTTACGAGGGAGGGGAGCTGTTTTTT.

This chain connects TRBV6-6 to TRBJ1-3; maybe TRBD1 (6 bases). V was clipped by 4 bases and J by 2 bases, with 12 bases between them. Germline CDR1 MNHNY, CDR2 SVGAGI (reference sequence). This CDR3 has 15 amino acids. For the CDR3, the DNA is TGTGCCAGCAGTTTCCTGACAGGTCCTGGAAACACCATATATTTT. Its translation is CASSFLTGPGNTIYF.

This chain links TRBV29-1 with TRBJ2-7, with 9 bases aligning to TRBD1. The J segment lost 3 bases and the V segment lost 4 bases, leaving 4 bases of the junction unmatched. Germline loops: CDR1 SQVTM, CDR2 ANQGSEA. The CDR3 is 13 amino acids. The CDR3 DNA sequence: TGCAGCGTTGTGACAGGGGGTGGCTACGAGCAGTACTTC. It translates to CSVVTGGGYEQYF.

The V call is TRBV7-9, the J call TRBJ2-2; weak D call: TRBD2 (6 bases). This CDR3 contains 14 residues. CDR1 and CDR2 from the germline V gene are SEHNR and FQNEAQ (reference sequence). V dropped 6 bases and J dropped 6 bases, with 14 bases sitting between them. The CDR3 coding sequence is TGTGCCAGCAGGGCGGGGCCTAGGTCCGGGGAGCTGTTTTTT. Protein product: CASRAGPRSGELFF.

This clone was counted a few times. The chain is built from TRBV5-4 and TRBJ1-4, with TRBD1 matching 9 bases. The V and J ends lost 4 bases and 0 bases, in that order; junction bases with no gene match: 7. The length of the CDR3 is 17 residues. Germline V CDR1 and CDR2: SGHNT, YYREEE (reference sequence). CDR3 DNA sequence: TGTGCCAGCAGCAAGGGACAGGGAGAGGCAACTAATGAAAAACTGTTTTTT. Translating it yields CASSKGQGEATNEKLFF.

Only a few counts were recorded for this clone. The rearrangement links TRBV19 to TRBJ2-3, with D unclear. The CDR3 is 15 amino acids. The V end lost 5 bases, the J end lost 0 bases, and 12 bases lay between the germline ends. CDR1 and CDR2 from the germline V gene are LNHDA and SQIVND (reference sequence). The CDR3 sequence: CASSDDFDSTDTQYF. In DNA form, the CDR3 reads TGTGCCAGTAGTGATGATTTTGATAGCACAGATACGCAGTATTTT.

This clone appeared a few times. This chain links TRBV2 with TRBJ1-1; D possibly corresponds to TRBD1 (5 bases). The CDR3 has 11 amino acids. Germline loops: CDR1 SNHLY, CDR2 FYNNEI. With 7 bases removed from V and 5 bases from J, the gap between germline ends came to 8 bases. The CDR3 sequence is CASKGTTEAFF. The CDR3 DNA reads TGTGCCAGCAAGGGGACGACTGAAGCTTTCTTT.

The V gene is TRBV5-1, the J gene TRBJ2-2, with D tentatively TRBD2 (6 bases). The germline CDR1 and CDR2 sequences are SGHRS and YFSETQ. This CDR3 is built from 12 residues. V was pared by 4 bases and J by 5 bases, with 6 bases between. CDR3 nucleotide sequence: TGCGCCAGCAGCGGAGGGACCGGGGAGCTGTTTTTT. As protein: CASSGGTGELFF. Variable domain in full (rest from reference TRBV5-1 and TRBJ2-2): KAGVTQTPRYLIKTRGQQVTLSCSPISGHRSVSWYQQTPGQGLQFLFEYFSETQRNKGNFPGRFSGRQFSNSRSEMNVSTLELGDSALYLCASSGGTGELFFGEGSRLTVL.

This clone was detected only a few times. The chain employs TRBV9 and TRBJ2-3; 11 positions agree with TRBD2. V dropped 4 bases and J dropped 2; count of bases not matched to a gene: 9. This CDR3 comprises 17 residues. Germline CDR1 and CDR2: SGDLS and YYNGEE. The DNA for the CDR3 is TGTGCCAGCAGCCCCGATTTAGCGGGAGGGAACACAGATACGCAGTATTTT. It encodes CASSPDLAGGNTDTQYF.

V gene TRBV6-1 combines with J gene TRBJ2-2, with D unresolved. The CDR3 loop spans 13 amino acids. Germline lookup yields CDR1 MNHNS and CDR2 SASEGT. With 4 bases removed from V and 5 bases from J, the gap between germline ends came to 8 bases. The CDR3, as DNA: TGTGCCAGCAGTGTGGGTTTGACCGGGGAGCTGTTTTTT. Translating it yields CASSVGLTGELFF.

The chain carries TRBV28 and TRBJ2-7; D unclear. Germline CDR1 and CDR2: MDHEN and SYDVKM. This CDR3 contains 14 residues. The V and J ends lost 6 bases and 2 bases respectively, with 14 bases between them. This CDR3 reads CASSHDRFPYEQYF. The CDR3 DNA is TGTGCCAGCAGCCATGACCGCTTTCCCTACGAGCAGTACTTC. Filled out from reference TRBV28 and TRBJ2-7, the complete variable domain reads DVKVTQSSRYLVKRTGEKVFLECVQDMDHENMFWYRQDPGLGLRLIYFSYDVKMKEKGDIPEGYSVSREKKERFSLILESASTNQTSMYLCASSHDRFPYEQYFGPGTRLTVT.

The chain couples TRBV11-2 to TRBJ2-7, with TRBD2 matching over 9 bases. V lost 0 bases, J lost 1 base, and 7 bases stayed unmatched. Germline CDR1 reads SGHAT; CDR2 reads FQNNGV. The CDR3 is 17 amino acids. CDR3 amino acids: CASSLDLGSGGSYEQYF. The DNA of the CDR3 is TGTGCCAGCAGCTTAGATCTTGGTAGCGGGGGATCCTACGAGCAGTACTTC.

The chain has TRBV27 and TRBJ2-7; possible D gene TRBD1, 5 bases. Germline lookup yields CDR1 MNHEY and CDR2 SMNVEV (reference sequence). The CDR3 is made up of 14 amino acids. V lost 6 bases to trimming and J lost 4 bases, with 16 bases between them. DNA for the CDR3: TGTGCCAGCAGCCCCCCAGGGCGACCTTACGAGCAGTACTTC. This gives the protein CASSPPGRPYEQYF.

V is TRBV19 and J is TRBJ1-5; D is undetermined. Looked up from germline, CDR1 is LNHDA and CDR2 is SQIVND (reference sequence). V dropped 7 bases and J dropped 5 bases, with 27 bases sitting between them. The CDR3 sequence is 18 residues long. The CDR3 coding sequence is TGTGCCAGTATAAGGGTATACCAGATGAGGACCGTGGATCAGCCCCAGCATTTT. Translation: CASIRVYQMRTVDQPQHF. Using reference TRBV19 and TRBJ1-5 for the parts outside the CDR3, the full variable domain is DGGITQSPKYLFRKEGQNVTLSCEQNLNHDAMYWYRQDPGQGLRLIYYSQIVNDFQKGDIAEGYSVSREKKESFPLTVTSAQKNPTAFYLCASIRVYQMRTVDQPQHFGDGTRLSIL.

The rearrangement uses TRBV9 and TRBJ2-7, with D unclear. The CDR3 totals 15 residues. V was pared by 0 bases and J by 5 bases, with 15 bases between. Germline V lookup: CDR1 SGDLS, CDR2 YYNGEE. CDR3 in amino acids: CASSVGVGFEDEQYF. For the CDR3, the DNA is TGTGCCAGCAGCGTAGGGGTAGGATTCGAAGACGAGCAGTACTTC.